Sequencing of this T cell receptor (beta chain) was carried out in a study of blood T cell repertoires in COVID-19. Method: immunoSEQ multiplex PCR; TCRdb's copy keeps in-frame clones and lacks some. The sample contains 200,000 to 250,000 clones, approximately 85% of which appear only once. Trimming cost V 6 bases and J 8 bases, with 22 bases left between them. The germline gives CDR1 MNHEY, CDR2 SVGEGT. CDR3 size: 16 residues. The clonotype was recovered from a woman in her sixties or seventies with COVID-19, enrolled during active disease. Sequencing input: peripheral blood. The chain carries TRBV6-2 or TRBV6-3 and TRBJ1-4; weak D call: TRBD1 (5 bases). This CDR3 is CASSTDTGGTLEKLFF. In nucleotides, the CDR3 is TGTGCCAGCAGCACCGATACGGGGGGAACCTTGGAAAAACTGTTTTTT.